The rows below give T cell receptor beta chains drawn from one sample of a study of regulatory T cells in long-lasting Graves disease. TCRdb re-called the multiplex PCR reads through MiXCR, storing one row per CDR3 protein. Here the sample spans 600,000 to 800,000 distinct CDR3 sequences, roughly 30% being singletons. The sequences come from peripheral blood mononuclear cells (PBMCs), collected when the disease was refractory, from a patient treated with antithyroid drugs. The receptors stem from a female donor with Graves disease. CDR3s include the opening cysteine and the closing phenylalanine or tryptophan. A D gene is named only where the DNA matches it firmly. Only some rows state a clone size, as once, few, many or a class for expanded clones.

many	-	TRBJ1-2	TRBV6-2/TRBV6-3	CASSQEVYGYTF	TGTGCCAGCAGTCAGGAGGTCTACGGCTACACCTTC
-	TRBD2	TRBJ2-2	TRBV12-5	CASGPLGRVETGELFF	TGTGCTAGTGGTCCCCTGGGGAGGGTGGAAACCGGGGAGCTGTTTTTT
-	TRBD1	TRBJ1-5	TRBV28	CASRVQTQGAQPQHF	TGTGCCAGCAGGGTGCAGACCCAGGGGGCCCAGCCCCAGCATTTT
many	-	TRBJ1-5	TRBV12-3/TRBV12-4	CASSPGTSNQPQHF	TGTGCCAGCAGTCCTGGGACTAGCAATCAGCCCCAGCATTTT
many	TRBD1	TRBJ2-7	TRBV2	CASTGDRGTYEQYF	TGTGCCAGCACTGGGGACAGGGGTACGTACGAGCAGTACTTC
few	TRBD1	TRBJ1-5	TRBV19	CASSGGQGMGQPQHF	TGTGCCAGTAGTGGCGGACAGGGCATGGGTCAGCCCCAGCATTTT
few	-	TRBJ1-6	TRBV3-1	CASSQYYRNYNSPLHF	TGTGCCAGCAGCCAATATTACAGGAACTATAATTCACCCCTCCACTTT
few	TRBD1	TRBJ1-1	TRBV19	CASSIKPGTAEAFF	TGTGCCAGTAGTATTAAACCCGGGACAGCTGAAGCTTTCTTT
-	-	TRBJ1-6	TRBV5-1	CASSLGGGREGSPLHF	TGCGCCAGCAGCTTGGGTGGTGGTCGAGAGGGTTCACCCCTCCACTTT
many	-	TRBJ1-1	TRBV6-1	CASSTGPEAFF	TGTGCCAGCAGTACAGGACCCGAAGCTTTCTTT
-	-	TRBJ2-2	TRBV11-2	CASSLADFSTGELFF	TGTGCCAGCAGCTTAGCCGACTTCTCCACCGGGGAGCTGTTTTTT
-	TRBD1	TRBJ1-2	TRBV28	CASSSGQAGEANYGYTF	TGTGCCAGCAGTTCGGGACAGGCCGGAGAGGCTAACTATGGCTACACCTTC
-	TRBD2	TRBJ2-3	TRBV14	CASRKRGSTDTQYF	TGTGCCAGCAGGAAGCGGGGGAGCACAGATACGCAGTATTTT
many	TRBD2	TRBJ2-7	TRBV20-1	CSARDYGGASGMVEQYF	TGCAGTGCTAGAGATTATGGGGGGGCTAGCGGGATGGTCGAGCAGTACTTC
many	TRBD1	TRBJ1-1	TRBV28	CASSLGQYLTEAFF	TGTGCCAGCAGTTTGGGACAGTATCTCACTGAAGCTTTCTTT